One sample yielded the 32 T cell receptor beta chains listed below, sequenced in a study of CD8 T cells in ankylosing spondylitis. Findings of the study overall: Made up of fewer than 10 highly homologous variants, a TCR beta motif appeared characteristic of ankylosing spondylitis blood.

TCRdb independently ran MiXCR on the 5' RACE reads; one entry per CDR3 protein. Seen here are 800,000 to 900,000 distinct CDR3 sequences, 10% to 15% observed once, and the top ten hold around 0.51%. Antigens of these TCRs are unknown. Material for sequencing was blood, either unsorted or a sorted T cell fraction (not recorded which). The receptor source for this set is a male donor with ankylosing spondylitis.

J is TRBJ2-7 and V is TRBV7-6; a weak D match, TRBD2 (5 bases). The CDR3 contains 13 residues. Germline V gives CDR1 SGHVS, CDR2 FNYEAQ. Trimming shortened V by 0 bases and J by 6 bases, and 9 bases separated the two germline ends. CDR3 DNA sequence: TGTGCCAGCAGCTTAGCGAGAGGGCGCGAGCAGTACTTC. This sequence encodes CASSLARGREQYF. Together with reference TRBV7-6 and TRBJ2-7, the CDR3 gives the full variable domain: GAGVSQSPRYKVTKRGQDVALRCDPISGHVSLYWYRQALGQGPEFLTYFNYEAQQDKSGLPNDRFSAERPEGSISTLTIQRTEQRDSAMYRCASSLARGREQYFGPGTRLTVT.

The chain recombines TRBV30 with TRBJ2-1, with 10 bases aligning to TRBD2. Germline CDR1 is GTSNPN and CDR2 is SVGIG (reference sequence). The V gene end was trimmed by 5 bases and the J gene end by 0 bases; junction bases not matched to a gene: 16. The CDR3 consists of 19 residues. CDR3 residues: CAWWGGVAGGRRSYNEQFF. CDR3 nucleotide sequence: TGTGCCTGGTGGGGGGGGGTAGCGGGAGGACGACGCTCCTACAATGAGCAGTTCTTC.

This clonotype was recorded many times. The chain employs TRBV4-3 and TRBJ2-1; 10 nucleotides line up with TRBD2. CDR3 length: 20 amino acids. Germline CDR1 reads LGHNA; CDR2 reads YSLEER. Trimming cost V 0 bases and J 7 bases; bases outside gene matches: 18. The chain's CDR3 is CASSQDVRLAGVEWMNEQFF. Here the CDR3 DNA reads TGCGCCAGCAGCCAAGATGTACGTCTAGCGGGAGTAGAATGGATGAATGAGCAGTTCTTC.

The V and J genes are TRBV6-2 or TRBV6-3 and TRBJ2-3; possible D gene TRBD2, 5 bases. The V end lost 5 bases, the J end lost 0 bases, and 9 bases lay between the germline ends. CDR1 and CDR2 from the germline V gene are MNHEY and SVGEGT. This CDR3 contains 14 residues. The chain's CDR3 is CASSGRTSTDTQYF. The CDR3 DNA sequence: TGTGCCAGCAGTGGGCGGACTAGCACAGATACGCAGTATTTT.

This clonotype was observed many times. This chain links TRBV29-1 with TRBJ2-4; 10 nucleotides agree with TRBD2. The CDR3 totals 14 residues. CDR1 is SQVTM, CDR2 ANQGSEA, per germline. The V segment lost 4 bases and the J segment 3 bases; nucleotides outside the gene matches: 3. The CDR3 DNA follows: TGCAGCGTTGTAGCGGGAGGAGTCAAAAACATTCAGTACTTC. Translated: CSVVAGGVKNIQYF. The whole variable domain, filled in from reference TRBV29-1 and TRBJ2-4, reads SAVISQKPSRDICQRGTSLTIQCQVDSQVTMMFWYRQQPGQSLTLIATANQGSEATYESGFVIDKFPISRPNLTFSTLTVSNMSPEDSSIYLCSVVAGGVKNIQYFGAGTRLSVL.

CDR3 amino acids: CASSSLWTSGSSTDTQYF. DNA for the CDR3: TGTGCCAGCTCATCTCTCTGGACTAGCGGCTCGAGCACAGATACGCAGTATTTT. The chain carries TRBV18 and TRBJ2-3; TRBD2 agrees at 10 bases. This CDR3 has 18 residues. V shed 5 bases and J 0 bases; nucleotides not matched to a gene: 11. Germline V gene sequence: CDR1 KGHSH, CDR2 LQKENI.

This clonotype showed up just a few times. The chain uses TRBV9 and TRBJ2-7; TRBD1 agrees at 9 bases. Trimming cost V 3 bases and J 0 bases; bases outside gene matches: 1. The germline V gene has CDR1 SGDLS and CDR2 YYNGEE. The CDR3 length is 14 residues. CDR3 sequence (DNA): TGTGCCAGCAGCGCGACAGGGGGCTCCTACGAGCAGTACTTC. Encoded protein: CASSATGGSYEQYF.

This clonotype has just a few counts. The chain combines TRBV12-3 or TRBV12-4 with TRBJ2-1; 7 bases line up with TRBD2. The CDR3 runs to 14 residues. Germline trimming cut 3 bases from V and 7 bases from J; bases unmatched to any gene: 6. The CDR3 is CASSFSGMVNEQFF. CDR3 nucleotides: TGTGCCAGCAGTTTCAGCGGGATGGTGAATGAGCAGTTCTTC.

The chain couples TRBV7-2 to TRBJ2-5; unclear D gene. The CDR3 loop spans 12 amino acids. The germline CDR1 and CDR2 sequences are SGHTA and FQGNSA. The V end was cut by 5 bases, the J end by 5 bases, with 9 bases between. This chain's CDR3 is CASSTYEETQYF. CDR3 DNA: TGTGCCAGCAGCACATACGAGGAGACCCAGTACTTC.

This clonotype has just a few counts. V is TRBV5-1 and J is TRBJ2-5, with 9 bases that match TRBD1. Germline trimming cut 5 bases from V and 5 bases from J; bases unmatched to any gene: 13. This CDR3 contains 16 residues. Germline V gene lookup returns CDR1 SGHRS and CDR2 YFSETQ. The CDR3 region is CASSSTGTGIFETQYF. For the CDR3, the DNA is TGCGCCAGCAGTTCCACCGGGACAGGGATTTTTGAGACCCAGTACTTC.

This clonotype was counted only a few times. The chain recombines TRBV5-1 with TRBJ1-1; D might be TRBD1 (6 bases). The V end was cut by 4 bases, the J end by 6 bases, with 13 bases between. This CDR3 comprises 13 residues. CDR1 SGHRS and CDR2 YFSETQ come from the germline V gene. The CDR3 reads CASSARGGPEAFF. CDR3 DNA: TGCGCCAGCAGCGCCAGGGGTGGGCCTGAAGCTTTCTTT.

The chain is built from TRBV9 and TRBJ2-1; 7 bases are a match to TRBD2. Germline V CDR1 and CDR2: SGDLS, YYNGEE. There are 16 residues in the CDR3. Trimming took 3 bases from V and 4 from J; bases not matched to a gene: 10. CDR3 in amino acids: CASSAGGNRAYNEQFF. Here the CDR3 DNA reads TGTGCCAGCAGCGCCGGGGGGAACAGAGCTTACAATGAGCAGTTCTTC.

This clonotype was detected many times. V gene TRBV4-1 combines with J gene TRBJ1-4, with D unresolved. This CDR3 region has 12 residues. Per the germline V gene, CDR1 is MGHRA and CDR2 is YSYEKL. V lost 0 bases and J lost 4, with 0 bases in between. The CDR3 is CASSQDNEKLFF. In DNA, the CDR3 is TGCGCCAGCAGCCAAGATAATGAAAAACTGTTTTTT.

This clonotype showed up just a few times. The chain uses TRBV9 and TRBJ2-2; TRBD1 aligns across 7 bases. After removal of 1 base from V and 5 bases from J, the junction contained 11 bases not matched to a gene. This CDR3 is built from 17 residues. CDR1 SGDLS and CDR2 YYNGEE come from the germline V gene. The CDR3 sequence: CASSVTGTAARTGELFF. CDR3 bases: TGTGCCAGCAGCGTAACCGGGACAGCCGCGAGAACCGGGGAGCTGTTTTTT. Drawing the rest from reference TRBV9 and TRBJ2-2, the complete variable domain is DSGVTQTPKHLITATGQRVTLRCSPRSGDLSVYWYQQSLDQGLQFLIQYYNGEERAKGNILERFSAQQFPDLHSELNLSSLELGDSALYFCASSVTGTAARTGELFFGEGSRLTVL.

The chain carries TRBV5-6 and TRBJ1-1; D possibly corresponds to TRBD1 (5 bases). Germline CDR1 is SGHDT and CDR2 is YYEEEE. There are 15 residues in the CDR3. V lost 0 bases and J lost 4, with 13 bases in between. The CDR3 DNA reads as TGTGCCAGCAGCTTGGGAGCAGGGCGGGGCACTGAAGCTTTCTTT. It is translated as CASSLGAGRGTEAFF. Using reference TRBV5-6 and TRBJ1-1 for the parts outside the CDR3, the full variable domain is DAGVTQSPTHLIKTRGQQVTLRCSPKSGHDTVSWYQQALGQGPQFIFQYYEEEERQRGNFPDRFSGHQFPNYSSELNVNALLLGDSALYLCASSLGAGRGTEAFFGQGTRLTVV.

This clonotype has at least ten counts. This rearrangement joins TRBV7-2 to TRBJ2-1; 8 bases are a match to TRBD1. The CDR3 extends over 13 amino acids. Germline-derived CDR1 and CDR2 are SGHTA and FQGNSA. V dropped 5 bases and J dropped 8; count of bases not matched to a gene: 5. CDR3: CASSPDRGDEQFF. The CDR3 DNA is TGTGCCAGCAGCCCTGACAGGGGCGATGAGCAGTTCTTC.

J is TRBJ2-2 and V is TRBV6-5; 14 bases match TRBD2. This CDR3 has 17 residues. The germline V gene encodes CDR1 MNHEY and CDR2 SVGAGI. Germline trimming cut 4 bases from V and 2 bases from J; bases unmatched to any gene: 3. The CDR3 protein is CASSLGLAGDNTGELFF. As DNA, the CDR3 is TGTGCCAGCAGTTTGGGACTAGCGGGGGACAACACCGGGGAGCTGTTTTTT.

This clonotype appeared a few times. This chain links TRBV29-1 with TRBJ1-2; D may be TRBD1 (5 bases). The CDR3 contains 14 residues. Trimming cost V 4 bases and J 4 bases, with 16 bases left between them. Germline V gene sequence: CDR1 SQVTM, CDR2 ANQGSEA. CDR3 nucleotide sequence: TGCAGCGTTGGAACGCCAGGGATCTTCTATGGCTACACCTTC. Its translation is CSVGTPGIFYGYTF.

V usage is TRBV6-5 and J usage is TRBJ2-7, with D tentatively TRBD2 (6 bases). The CDR3 is made up of 14 amino acids. CDR1 MNHEY and CDR2 SVGAGI come from the germline V gene. V gave up 3 bases and J gave up 5 bases, with 14 bases separating them. The CDR3 sequence is CASSYNGRGNEQYF. The CDR3 nucleotides read TGTGCCAGCAGTTATAACGGGAGAGGCAACGAGCAGTACTTC.

This clonotype was seen many times. The rearrangement links TRBV29-1 to TRBJ1-1; D gene unclear. The CDR3 contains 13 residues. Germline values: CDR1 SQVTM, CDR2 ANQGSEA. With 4 bases removed from V and 4 bases from J, the gap between germline ends came to 13 bases. CDR3 residues: CSVASYQATEAFF. The CDR3 bases are TGCAGCGTTGCCTCCTATCAGGCCACTGAAGCTTTCTTT.

The chain uses TRBV7-2 and TRBJ2-1; TRBD2 might be the D (7 bases). Trimming removed 3 bases at V and 4 bases at J, with 13 bases between. CDR3 length: 15 residues. In germline, CDR1 is SGHTA, CDR2 FQGNSA. The CDR3, as DNA: TGTGCCAGCAGCTTTGGAGGGGGGGGGTACAATGAGCAGTTCTTC. It translates to CASSFGGGGYNEQFF. Looking up the rest from reference TRBV7-2 and TRBJ2-1 gives the full variable domain: GAGVSQSPSNKVTEKGKDVELRCDPISGHTALYWYRQSLGQGLEFLIYFQGNSAPDKSGLPSDRFSAERTGGSVSTLTIQRTQQEDSAVYLCASSFGGGGYNEQFFGPGTRLTVL.

This clonotype showed up just a few times. V usage is TRBV4-3 and J usage is TRBJ2-2; possibly TRBD1 for D (5 bases). The CDR3 covers 16 residues. Trimming shortened V by 2 bases and J by 2 bases, and 12 bases separated the two germline ends. From germline, CDR1 is LGHNA and CDR2 YSLEER. The DNA for the CDR3 is TGCGCCAGCAGCCAATTAACAGGAACCAACACCGGGGAGCTGTTTTTT. The encoded protein is CASSQLTGTNTGELFF.

This clonotype was found a few times. The chain recombines TRBV20-1 with TRBJ2-1; tentatively, D is TRBD1 or TRBD2 (5 bases each). Trimming removed 5 bases at V and 4 bases at J, with 21 bases between. The V gene's germline CDR1 is DFQATT and CDR2 SNEGSKA (reference sequence). The CDR3 spans 16 residues. The CDR3 loop reads CSARVRGGGVYNEQFF. The CDR3 nucleotides read TGCAGTGCTCGAGTTAGGGGTGGGGGTGTGTACAATGAGCAGTTCTTC.

This clonotype was found a few times. The chain combines TRBV4-3 with TRBJ2-2; the match to TRBD1 covers 7 bases. Germline CDR1 is LGHNA and CDR2 is YSLEER. The CDR3 length is 15 residues. The V gene end was trimmed by 0 bases and the J gene end by 8 bases; junction bases not matched to a gene: 6. CDR3 sequence: CASSQDILGQGELFF. In DNA, the CDR3 is TGCGCCAGCAGCCAAGATATTTTGGGACAGGGGGAGCTGTTTTTT.

The chain joins TRBV29-1 to TRBJ2-5; either TRBD1 or TRBD2 may fit D (5 bases each). Germline CDR1 is SQVTM and CDR2 is ANQGSEA. V lost 6 bases, J lost 5 bases, and 16 bases lay in between. This CDR3 contains 13 residues. CDR3 sequence reads: CSVARGVVETQYF. The DNA for the CDR3 is TGCAGCGTCGCTAGAGGGGTGGTGGAGACCCAGTACTTC.

This clonotype showed up many times. The chain is built from TRBV29-1 and TRBJ2-2; perhaps TRBD1 as D (6 bases). Trimming pared 7 bases from V and 5 bases from J, leaving 8 bases between. In germline, CDR1 is SQVTM, CDR2 ANQGSEA. The CDR3 has 11 amino acids. CDR3 DNA sequence: TGCAGCGGAGGGGGAACCGGGGAGCTGTTTTTT. It codes for CSGGGTGELFF.

The rearrangement joins TRBV4-1 to TRBJ1-1; D is uncertain. Trimming took off 0 bases at V and 4 bases at J, with 9 bases between the two ends. This CDR3 is 14 amino acids long. The germline gives CDR1 MGHRA, CDR2 YSYEKL. The CDR3 loop reads CASSQDSTGTEAFF. The CDR3 DNA reads TGCGCCAGCAGCCAAGATAGTACGGGCACTGAAGCTTTCTTT.

The sample holds a few counts of this clonotype. The chain couples TRBV7-8 to TRBJ2-5; D might be TRBD2 (6 bases). There are 17 residues in the CDR3. The V end was cut by 5 bases, the J end by 2 bases, with 21 bases between. Per germline, CDR1 SGHVS and CDR2 FQNEAQ. The CDR3 DNA follows: TGTGCCAGCAGCAAAGCTTTCGCGGGGTCAGGGCAAGAGACCCAGTACTTC. Protein product: CASSKAFAGSGQETQYF.

This clonotype came up many times. The J gene is TRBJ2-4, the V gene TRBV12-3 or TRBV12-4; 10 bases are a match to TRBD2. Trimming at V came to 5 bases and at J to 1 base, leaving 11 bases not matched to a gene. The CDR3 is 18 residues long. The CDR3 nucleotides are TGTGCCAGCAGTACCCGGTCTAGCGGGAGTACCGCCAAAAACATTCAGTACTTC. Encoded protein: CASSTRSSGSTAKNIQYF.

This chain joins TRBV7-2 and TRBJ2-7; TRBD2 aligns across 9 bases. The germline CDR1 and CDR2 sequences are SGHTA and FQGNSA. Unmatched junction bases numbered 3, after V lost 4 bases and J lost 5 bases. The CDR3 is made up of 13 amino acids. CDR3 sequence reads: CASSYGTSHEQYF. DNA of the CDR3: TGTGCCAGCAGCTATGGGACTAGCCACGAGCAGTACTTC.

This clonotype was seen more than once but under ten times. The rearrangement links TRBV6-1 to TRBJ2-4; perhaps D is TRBD1 or TRBD2 (5 bases each). The CDR3 covers 15 residues. Germline values: CDR1 MNHNS, CDR2 SASEGT. The V and J ends lost 5 bases and 4 bases respectively, with 15 bases between them. The CDR3 reads CASSPTGTVKNIQYF. CDR3 bases: TGTGCCAGCAGTCCTACCGGGACGGTAAAAAACATTCAGTACTTC.

This clonotype has more than one count but fewer than ten. The rearrangement joins TRBV6-1 to TRBJ2-3; D uncertain. Germline V gene data show CDR1 as MNHNS and CDR2 as SASEGT. The CDR3 consists of 13 residues. V was cut by 1 base and J by 4 bases, with 6 bases left in between. CDR3 in amino acids: CASSEVWSDTQYF. The CDR3 coding sequence is TGTGCCAGCAGTGAAGTGTGGTCAGATACGCAGTATTTT.